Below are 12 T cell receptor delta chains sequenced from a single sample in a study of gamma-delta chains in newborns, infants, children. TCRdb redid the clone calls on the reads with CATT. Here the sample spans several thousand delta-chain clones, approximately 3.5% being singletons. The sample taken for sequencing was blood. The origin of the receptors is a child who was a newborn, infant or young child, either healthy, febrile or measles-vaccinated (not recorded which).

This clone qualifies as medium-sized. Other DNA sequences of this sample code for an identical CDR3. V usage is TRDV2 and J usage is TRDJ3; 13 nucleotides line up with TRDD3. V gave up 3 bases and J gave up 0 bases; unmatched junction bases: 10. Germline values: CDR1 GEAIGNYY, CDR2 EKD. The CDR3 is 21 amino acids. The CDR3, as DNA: TGTGCCTGTGACCCAGTACTGGGGGATACGCGCAGCTCCTGGGACACCCGACAGATGTTTTTC. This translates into CACDPVLGDTRSSWDTRQMFF.

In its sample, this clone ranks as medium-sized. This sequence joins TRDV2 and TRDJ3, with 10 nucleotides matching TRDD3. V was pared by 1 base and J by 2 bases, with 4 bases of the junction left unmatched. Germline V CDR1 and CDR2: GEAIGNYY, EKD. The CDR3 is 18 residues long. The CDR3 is CACDTGGYTTWDTRQMFF. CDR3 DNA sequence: TGTGCCTGTGACACTGGGGGATACACGACCTGGGACACCCGACAGATGTTTTTC.

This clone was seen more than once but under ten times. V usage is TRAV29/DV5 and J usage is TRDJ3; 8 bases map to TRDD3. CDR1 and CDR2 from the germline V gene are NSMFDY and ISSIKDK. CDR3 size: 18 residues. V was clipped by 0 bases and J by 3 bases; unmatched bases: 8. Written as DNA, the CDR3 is TGTGCAGCAAGCGGAGGTGGGGGATTGGACTGGGACACCCGACAGATGTTTTTC. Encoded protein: CAASGGGGLDWDTRQMFF.

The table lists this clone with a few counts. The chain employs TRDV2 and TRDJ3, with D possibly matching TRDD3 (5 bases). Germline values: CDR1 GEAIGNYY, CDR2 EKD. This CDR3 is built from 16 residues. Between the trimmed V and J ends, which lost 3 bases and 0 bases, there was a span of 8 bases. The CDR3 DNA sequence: TGTGCCTGTGACTCTTGGGGCTCCTGGGACACCCGACAGATGTTTTTC. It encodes CACDSWGSWDTRQMFF.

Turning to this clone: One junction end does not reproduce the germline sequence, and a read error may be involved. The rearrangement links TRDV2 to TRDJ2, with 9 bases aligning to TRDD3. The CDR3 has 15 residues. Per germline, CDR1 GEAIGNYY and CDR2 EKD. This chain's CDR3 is CACDTMGDKTAQLFF. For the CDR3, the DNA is TGTGCCTGTGACACCATGGGGGATAAGACAGCACAACTCTTCTTC.

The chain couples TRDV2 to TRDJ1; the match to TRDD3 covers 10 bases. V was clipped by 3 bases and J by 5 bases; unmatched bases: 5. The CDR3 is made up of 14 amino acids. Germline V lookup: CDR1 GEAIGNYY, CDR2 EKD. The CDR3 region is CACDVLGDGDKLIF. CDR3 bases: TGTGCCTGTGACGTACTGGGGGATGGGGATAAACTCATCTTT.

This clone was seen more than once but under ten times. The DNA of the CDR3 is TGTGCCTGTGACACCGTACTGGGGGAGCTGAGCTCCTGGGACACCCGACAGATGTTTTTC. It is translated as CACDTVLGELSSWDTRQMFF. The chain uses TRDV2 and TRDJ3; 9 nucleotides match TRDD3. This CDR3 is built from 20 residues. V was clipped by 0 bases and J by 0 bases; unmatched bases: 8. Per the germline V gene, CDR1 is GEAIGNYY and CDR2 is EKD.

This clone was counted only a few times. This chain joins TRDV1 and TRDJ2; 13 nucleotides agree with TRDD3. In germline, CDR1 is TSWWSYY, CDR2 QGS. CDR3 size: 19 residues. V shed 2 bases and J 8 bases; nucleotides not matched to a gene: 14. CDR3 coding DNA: TGTGCTCTTGGGGAAGACTTCCTACTGGGGGATACGCGTACCGCACAACTCTTCTTT. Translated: CALGEDFLLGDTRTAQLFF.

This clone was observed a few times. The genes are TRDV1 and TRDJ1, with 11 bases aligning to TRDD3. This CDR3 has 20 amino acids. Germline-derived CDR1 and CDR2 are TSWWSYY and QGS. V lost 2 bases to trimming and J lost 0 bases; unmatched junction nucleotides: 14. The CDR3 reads CALGENRWGIRPRYTDKLIF. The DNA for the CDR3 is TGTGCTCTTGGGGAAAACCGGTGGGGGATACGCCCCAGGTACACCGATAAACTCATCTTT.

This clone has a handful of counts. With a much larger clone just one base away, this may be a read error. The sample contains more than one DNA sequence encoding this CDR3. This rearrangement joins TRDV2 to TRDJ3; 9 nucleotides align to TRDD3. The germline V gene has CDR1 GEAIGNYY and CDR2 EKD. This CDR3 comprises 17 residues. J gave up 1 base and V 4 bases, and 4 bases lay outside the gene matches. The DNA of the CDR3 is TGTGCCTGTGATAATACTGGGGGATCCTGGGACACCCGACAGATGTTTTTC. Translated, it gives CACDNTGGSWDTRQMFF.

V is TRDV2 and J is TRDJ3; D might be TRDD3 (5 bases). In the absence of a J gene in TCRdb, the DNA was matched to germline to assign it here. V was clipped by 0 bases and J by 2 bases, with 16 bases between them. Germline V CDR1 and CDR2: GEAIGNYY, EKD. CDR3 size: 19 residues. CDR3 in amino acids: CACDTAGSGITWDTRQMFF. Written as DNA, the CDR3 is TGTGCCTGTGACACCGCGGGATCGGGCATTACCTGGGACACCCGACAGATGTTTTTC.

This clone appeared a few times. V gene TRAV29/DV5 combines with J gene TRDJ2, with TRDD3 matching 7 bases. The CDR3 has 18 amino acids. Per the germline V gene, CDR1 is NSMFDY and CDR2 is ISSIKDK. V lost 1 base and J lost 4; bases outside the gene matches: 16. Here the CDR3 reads CAASMGLGHPFRTAQLFF. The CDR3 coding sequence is TGTGCAGCAAGCATGGGACTGGGGCATCCCTTTAGGACAGCACAACTCTTCTTT.